This paragraph covers one TCR beta chain sequence. What it binds is unknown. In germline, CDR1 is MNHEY, CDR2 SMNVEV (reference sequence). The CDR3 is made up of 17 amino acids. V was clipped by 2 bases and J by 8 bases, with 21 bases between them. This entry comes from a study of cytomegalovirus exposure and HLA in healthy donors. Study context: Researchers previously reported finding roughly 120 million unique TCR beta sequences from 150 million to 200 million T cells.

Findings of the study overall: Later, TCR association rates were found to vary by HLA locus, highest for DRB1 and lowest for HLA-C. The classifier reportedly diagnosed cytomegalovirus status with high specificity and sensitivity.

Both 60 Vbeta primers and 13 Jbeta primers went into the PCR. Produced via immunoSEQ multiplex PCR; TCRdb's table is partial and in-frame only. This specimen shows some 200,000 clones; the ten leading clones hold about 6.8%. This sequence was found in a man aged 25 to 40 in good health and CMV-seronegative. Sequencing used PBMCs. V is TRBV27 and J is TRBJ1-4; possibly TRBD1 for D (6 bases). The CDR3 nucleotides read TGTGCCAGCAGTTTAGCCCCCCCCGAGGGGGAGACGGAAAAACTGTTTTTT. It specifies CASSLAPPEGETEKLFF.